This passage covers 29 T cell receptor beta chains from one sample sequenced in a study of human T cells and chemical hapten exposure. Time point noted: patch test 1, 2 weeks after DPC sensitization. Treatment indicated: therapeutic diphenylcyclopropenone sensitization with weekly scalp DPC. Each CDR3 protein gets one entry after TCRdb re-called the RACE reads with MiXCR. Of 300,000 to 450,000 distinct CDR3 sequences in the sample, roughly 4.8% were seen once. This specimen consisted of whole blood, obtained in connection with sensitization to the hapten diphenylcyclopropenone (DPC). The receptor source for this set is a woman aged 45-65 years with alopecia areata. Some clones in this sample may be carry-over from other donors' samples.

Turning to this clonotype: This may be a read error: a much more frequent sequence differs by one nucleotide. This chain uses TRBV5-1 with TRBJ2-3; D is uncertain. Trimming cost V 1 base and J 6 bases, with 12 bases left between them. The germline CDR1 and CDR2 sequences are SGHRS and YFSETQ. The CDR3 is made up of 14 amino acids. The CDR3 DNA follows: TGCGCCAGCAGCTTGCGAGTGGCCGGGGATACGCAGTATTTT. Its protein product is CASSLRVAGDTQYF.

This clonotype was counted many times. CDR3 DNA: TGTGCCAGCAGCTCGACAGGGCCTGGGGCTTTCTTT. It specifies CASSSTGPGAFF. The rearrangement uses TRBV13 and TRBJ1-1; 7 nucleotides match TRBD1. V shed 4 bases, J shed 11 bases, and the junction held 7 bases outside the gene matches. The germline V gene encodes CDR1 PRHDT and CDR2 FYEKMQ (reference sequence). CDR3 length equals 12 residues.

The rearrangement joins TRBV5-6 to TRBJ2-7, with TRBD1 matching over 8 bases. Germline loops: CDR1 SGHDT, CDR2 YYEEEE. Germline trimming cut 7 bases from V and 1 base from J; bases unmatched to any gene: 7. CDR3 length: 14 residues. The CDR3 nucleotides read TGTGCCAGCGGAAGGACAGGGAATTCCTACGAGCAGTACTTC. Protein: CASGRTGNSYEQYF.

This clonotype was recorded at least ten times. The chain joins TRBV6-5 to TRBJ2-4, with D possibly called TRBD1 or TRBD2 (5 bases each). This CDR3 has 15 amino acids. Germline V CDR1 and CDR2: MNHEY, SVGAGI. Trimming took 7 bases from V and 5 from J, leaving 18 bases between them. The chain's CDR3 is CASNPGPGAQNIQYF. The CDR3 DNA reads as TGTGCCAGCAATCCGGGACCCGGGGCCCAAAACATTCAGTACTTC.

The sample holds many counts of this clonotype. The chain joins TRBV29-1 to TRBJ1-2; D is perhaps TRBD1 (6 bases). V gave up 3 bases and J gave up 7 bases, with 12 bases separating them. This CDR3 has 12 amino acids. In germline, CDR1 is SQVTM, CDR2 ANQGSEA. The CDR3 bases are TGCAGCGTTGAGGGGGCAGGGCCTGGCTACACCTTC. The encoded protein is CSVEGAGPGYTF.

This clonotype appeared many times. CDR3 DNA sequence: TGTGCCAGCAGCCTCTCCGCCCTGGAGGGAAACACCATATATTTT. This translates into CASSLSALEGNTIYF. The chain joins TRBV11-3 to TRBJ1-3; no clear D gene. V was shortened by 5 bases and J by 4 bases, with 15 bases between the two germline ends. The CDR3 length is 15 residues. CDR1 is SGHNT and CDR2 is YENEEA in the germline V gene.

This clonotype was counted ten times or more. The CDR3 nucleotides are TGCAGTGCTAGAGATGTAACAGGCTCAATTGAAGCTTTCTTT. This encodes CSARDVTGSIEAFF. V gene TRBV20-1 combines with J gene TRBJ1-1, with D perhaps TRBD1 (5 bases). Germline V CDR1 and CDR2: DFQATT, SNEGSKA (reference sequence). This CDR3 has 14 amino acids. The V gene lost 0 bases and the J gene lost 7 bases, with 15 bases spanning the gap.

The CDR3: CASSLGDLGNSPLHF. Written as DNA, the CDR3 is TGCGCCAGCAGCTTGGGGGACCTTGGGAATTCACCCCTCCACTTT. The gene calls are TRBV5-1 and TRBJ1-6; tentative D call: TRBD1 (5 bases). Per germline, CDR1 SGHRS and CDR2 YFSETQ. The CDR3 runs to 15 residues. V shed 0 bases and J shed 7 bases, with 11 bases lying between them.

In its sample, this clonotype was seen a few times. V gene TRBV29-1 combines with J gene TRBJ2-1, with TRBD2 matching 13 bases. Looked up from germline, CDR1 is SQVTM and CDR2 is ANQGSEA. CDR3 length equals 14 residues. V was clipped by 7 bases and J by 7 bases; unmatched bases: 7. The chain's CDR3 is CSGGLAGAGNEQFF. In DNA, the CDR3 is TGCAGCGGAGGACTAGCGGGGGCGGGAAATGAGCAGTTCTTC.

There are many counts of this clonotype. The chain couples TRBV14 to TRBJ2-1; a possible D gene is TRBD1 (6 bases). In germline, CDR1 is SGHDN, CDR2 FVKESK. V was trimmed by 0 bases and J by 5 bases, leaving 11 bases between them. This CDR3 has 15 residues. The CDR3, as DNA: TGTGCCAGCAGCCAAGAATGGACAGCTAACAATGAGCAGTTCTTC. Residues: CASSQEWTANNEQFF.

This clonotype was seen many times. This chain uses TRBV6-5 with TRBJ1-1, with D perhaps TRBD1 (6 bases). CDR3 length equals 13 residues. V lost 6 bases to trimming and J lost 6 bases, with 14 bases between them. Germline CDR1 and CDR2: MNHEY and SVGAGI. The CDR3 reads CASRDTGTAEAFF. The CDR3 nucleotides read TGTGCCAGCAGAGACACAGGGACGGCTGAAGCTTTCTTT.

The sample holds a few counts of this clonotype. The chain couples TRBV5-1 to TRBJ2-3; 13 nucleotides line up with TRBD2. Germline V gene lookup returns CDR1 SGHRS and CDR2 YFSETQ. The length of the CDR3 is 15 residues. Trimming cost V 4 bases and J 5 bases; bases outside gene matches: 4. CDR3 DNA: TGCGCCAGCAGCACCGGGACTAGCGGGGTAGATACGCAGTATTTT. This encodes CASSTGTSGVDTQYF.

V gene TRBV19 combines with J gene TRBJ1-5, with TRBD1 identical over 8 bases. Germline CDR1 and CDR2: LNHDA and SQIVND (reference sequence). The trim removed 6 bases at V and 3 bases at J, leaving 7 bases unmatched. This CDR3 spans 15 amino acids. The CDR3 here is CASRTRRGPNQPQHF. CDR3 sequence (DNA): TGTGCCAGTAGGACCCGCAGGGGGCCCAATCAGCCCCAGCATTTT.

This clonotype has ten or more counts. The genes are TRBV2 and TRBJ1-5, with TRBD1 identical over 8 bases. The CDR3 totals 15 residues. Germline lookup yields CDR1 SNHLY and CDR2 FYNNEI. Trimming removed 5 bases from V and 2 bases from J; junction bases left unmatched: 5. The CDR3 here is CASSSGQGGNQPQHF. CDR3 nucleotides: TGTGCCAGCAGTTCCGGACAGGGTGGCAATCAGCCCCAGCATTTT.

This clonotype was picked up a small number of times. The chain is built from TRBV7-2 and TRBJ2-4, with D perhaps given as TRBD1 or TRBD2 (6 bases each). The V end lost 3 bases, the J end lost 0 bases, and 15 bases lay between the germline ends. CDR1 is SGHTA, CDR2 FQGNSA, per germline. This CDR3 contains 17 residues. The CDR3 here is CASSFGGTNLAKNIQYF. The DNA of the CDR3 is TGTGCCAGCAGCTTTGGGGGGACAAATCTAGCCAAAAACATTCAGTACTTC.

This clonotype was seen ten or more times. V is TRBV11-2 and J is TRBJ2-3; D uncertain. The CDR3 sequence is 12 residues long. Trimming left V 5 bases short and J 11 bases short, with 14 bases between. The V gene's germline CDR1 is SGHAT and CDR2 FQNNGV. CDR3 residues: CASSPSRQVQYF. The CDR3 DNA reads as TGTGCCAGCAGCCCTAGTCGGCAGGTGCAGTATTTT.

The chain is built from TRBV7-9 and TRBJ1-1; no reliable D call. CDR1 is SEHNR, CDR2 FQNEAQ, per germline (reference sequence). The length of the CDR3 is 14 residues. Trimming stripped 1 base from V and 4 bases from J, with 10 bases between. Here the CDR3 reads CASSLGGPTTEAFF. The CDR3, as DNA: TGTGCCAGCAGCTTAGGCGGGCCCACCACTGAAGCTTTCTTT.

This clonotype was seen more than once but under ten times. The chain links TRBV7-9 to TRBJ1-2; D ambiguous. Germline CDR1 is SEHNR and CDR2 is FQNEAQ (reference sequence). V was clipped by 4 bases and J by 8 bases, with 8 bases between them. The CDR3 has 11 amino acids. CDR3 coding DNA: TGTGCCAGCAGCTCAGCTACCGGCTACACCTTC. It encodes CASSSATGYTF.

This clonotype occurred a few times. The rearrangement links TRBV7-8 to TRBJ1-2; D is unresolved. Germline values: CDR1 SGHVS, CDR2 FQNEAQ. V lost 7 bases to trimming and J lost 8 bases, with 14 bases between them. This CDR3 contains 12 residues. The CDR3 loop reads CASTLPRGGYTF. The CDR3 DNA sequence: TGTGCCAGCACCCTTCCCCGAGGGGGCTACACCTTC.

This clonotype was detected many times. V and J are TRBV20-1 and TRBJ1-1; 11 bases are shared with TRBD1. This CDR3 is 17 amino acids long. J lost 5 bases, V lost 0 bases, and 11 bases had no gene match. Germline assignment: CDR1 DFQATT and CDR2 SNEGSKA (reference sequence). The CDR3 bases are TGCAGTGCTAGAGATGCGGACAGGGGGCGAAGAAGAACTGAAGCTTTCTTT. It encodes CSARDADRGRRRTEAFF.

The table lists this clonotype with many counts. The chain links TRBV4-1 to TRBJ2-3, with D uncertain. The CDR3 loop spans 15 amino acids. V was clipped by 4 bases and J by 4 bases, with 15 bases between them. Germline V gene lookup returns CDR1 MGHRA and CDR2 YSYEKL. The CDR3 region is CASSRRLIDADTQYF. Here the CDR3 DNA reads TGCGCCAGCAGCCGCCGACTTATAGATGCAGATACGCAGTATTTT.

The J gene is TRBJ1-1, the V gene TRBV3-1; D remains ambiguous. CDR1 is LGHDT and CDR2 is YNNKEL in the germline V gene (reference sequence). The CDR3 sequence is 15 residues long. Trimming removed 4 bases at V and 5 bases at J, with 17 bases between. CDR3 protein: CASSRRQELETEAFF. In nucleotides, the CDR3 is TGTGCCAGCAGCCGCCGGCAAGAGTTGGAGACTGAAGCTTTCTTT.

The chain is built from TRBV5-1 and TRBJ2-6, with D perhaps TRBD1 or TRBD2 (6 bases each). This CDR3 comprises 16 residues. V was shortened by 2 bases and J by 4 bases, with 13 bases between the two germline ends. CDR1 SGHRS and CDR2 YFSETQ come from the germline V gene. The CDR3 loop reads CASSFGGLEGANVLTF. In DNA form, the CDR3 reads TGCGCCAGCAGCTTCGGGGGCCTCGAAGGGGCCAACGTCCTGACTTTC.

This rearrangement joins TRBV18 to TRBJ2-4; 9 bases align to TRBD1. Germline V gives CDR1 KGHSH, CDR2 LQKENI. The CDR3 contains 14 residues. Trimming cost V 2 bases and J 6 bases; bases outside gene matches: 2. CDR3 nucleotide sequence: TGTGCCAGCTCACCATTACAGGGGGCAAACATTCAGTACTTC. Its translation is CASSPLQGANIQYF.

This clonotype occurred many times. This chain connects TRBV20-1 to TRBJ1-5, with D maybe TRBD1 (5 bases). Germline CDR1 reads DFQATT; CDR2 reads SNEGSKA (reference sequence). The V end lost 5 bases, the J end lost 6 bases, and 17 bases lay between the germline ends. This CDR3 region has 14 residues. CDR3 sequence (DNA): TGCAGTGCTCAGGTGGGGGGGATTGGTCAGCCCCAGCATTTT. Protein sequence: CSAQVGGIGQPQHF.

This clonotype was seen repeatedly, ten times or more. The chain combines TRBV5-5 with TRBJ1-6, with a possible D match to TRBD1 (5 bases). The V gene lost 4 bases and the J gene lost 7 bases, with 12 bases spanning the gap. The CDR3 covers 14 residues. CDR1 is SGHKS, CDR2 YYEKEE, per germline (reference sequence). CDR3: CASSALWGNSPLHF. The CDR3, as DNA: TGTGCCAGCAGCGCACTCTGGGGGAATTCACCCCTCCACTTT.

This clonotype was observed at least ten times. The J gene is TRBJ2-3, the V gene TRBV12-3 or TRBV12-4, with D hard to call. The ends were cut back, 5 bases at V and 6 bases at J, with 9 bases in the middle. This CDR3 has 12 residues. CDR3 loop: CASSPGVDTQYF. CDR3 in DNA: TGTGCCAGCAGTCCCGGTGTGGATACGCAGTATTTT.

CDR3 in amino acids: CASSLAVAGGTLLTDTQYF. The CDR3 region has the DNA TGCGCCAGCAGCTTGGCCGTAGCGGGAGGTACCCTACTCACAGATACGCAGTATTTT. The chain has TRBV5-1 and TRBJ2-3, with 10 bases matching TRBD2. The CDR3 contains 19 residues. V shed 0 bases and J 2 bases; nucleotides not matched to a gene: 12. The germline V gene has CDR1 SGHRS and CDR2 YFSETQ.

This clonotype showed up many times. This chain connects TRBV29-1 to TRBJ2-7; D is unclear. CDR3 size: 11 residues. Germline CDR1 is SQVTM and CDR2 is ANQGSEA. V shed 6 bases and J shed 2 bases, with 8 bases lying between them. The CDR3 loop is CSVTRTYEQYF. The CDR3 bases are TGCAGCGTGACCAGGACCTACGAGCAGTACTTC.